These T cell receptor beta chains were read from a single sample in a study of shared clonotypes between healthy human individuals. The table came from immunoSEQ multiplex PCR; TCRdb's copy has only in-frame clones and leaves some out. The sample lists over 2 million clones, around 95% occurring once. The sample consisted of naive CD4+ T cells sorted from blood. These receptors were taken from a man between 18 and 29 years old in good health. CDR3s include the opening cysteine and the closing phenylalanine or tryptophan. The D gene is left open where the match is weak.

d_call,v_call,j_call,cdr3_nt,cdr3_aa
TRBD1,TRBV7-9,TRBJ1-4,TGTGCCAGCAGCTCGGACAGGGGGCGGGAAAAACTGTTTTTT,CASSSDRGREKLFF
.,TRBV5-1,TRBJ1-4,TGCGCCAGCAGCTTGGAAGGGACCGTGAATGAAAAACTGTTTTTT,CASSLEGTVNEKLFF
.,TRBV30,TRBJ1-5,TGTGCCTGGAGTAAAGAACAGGATCAGCCCCAGCATTTT,CAWSKEQDQPQHF
.,TRBV6-1,TRBJ1-5,TGTGCCAGCAGCGAAGGGGTGGTTCAGCCCCAGCATTTT,CASSEGVVQPQHF
TRBD1,TRBV7-2,TRBJ1-5,TGTGCCAGCAGCTTAACAGGGGGCCAGCCCCAGCATTTT,CASSLTGGQPQHF
TRBD1,TRBV2,TRBJ2-6,TGTGCCAGCAGTGAGGGGACAGGCATCTCTGGGGCCAACGTCCTGACTTTC,CASSEGTGISGANVLTF
.,TRBV10-3,TRBJ2-5,TGTGCCATCAGTGAGTCGGCTAGCTCTCAAGAGACCCAGTACTTC,CAISESASSQETQYF
TRBD2,TRBV7-6,TRBJ2-5,TGTGCCAGCAGCTTGGGCGGGACTAGCGGGGGGAAAGAGACCCAGTACTTC,CASSLGGTSGGKETQYF
TRBD2,TRBV5-4,TRBJ2-3,TGTGCCAGCTCTCATCCGGGGACTAGCGCCTCTAGCACAGATACGCAGTATTTT,CASSHPGTSASSTDTQYF
TRBD2,TRBV10-1,TRBJ2-1,TGCGCCAGCAGTGAAGCAGCGGGAGGTTCCTACAATGAGCAGTTCTTC,CASSEAAGGSYNEQFF
.,TRBV7-9,TRBJ2-2,TGTGCCAGCAGCCTACTAGACAGAGACACCGGGGAGCTGTTTTTT,CASSLLDRDTGELFF
TRBD2,TRBV6-1,TRBJ2-7,TGTGCCAGCAGTGGGTGGACTAGCCACGAGCAGTACTTC,CASSGWTSHEQYF
.,TRBV6-6,TRBJ1-4,TGTGCCAGCAGTTACCCGACAGGTGCAACTAATGAAAAACTGTTTTTT,CASSYPTGATNEKLFF